These 26 T cell receptor beta chains originate from one sample sequenced in a study of T cells in Graves' hyperthyroidism and ophthalmopathy. The CDR3 regions of TCR beta were amplified from RNA transcripts. Researchers ran a first-round RT-PCR on the TCR CDR3 using the HTBI primer set. One entry per CDR3 protein results from TCRdb running MiXCR on the multiplex PCR reads. Of about 24,000 distinct CDR3 sequences detected, approximately 54% appear once; the ten largest clones hold roughly 26%. The source material was blood. These receptors were obtained from a woman aged 40 to 49 with Graves' hyperthyroidism that later progressed to Graves' ophthalmopathy.

This clonotype was seen at least ten times. The chain combines TRBV5-6 with TRBJ1-1; D is uncertain. Germline lookup yields CDR1 SGHDT and CDR2 YYEEEE. CDR3 length equals 13 residues. V lost 0 bases, J lost 5 bases, and 8 bases lay in between. Here the CDR3 reads CASSLGAGTEAFF. The CDR3 DNA is TGTGCCAGCAGCTTGGGGGCGGGGACTGAAGCTTTCTTT.

V is TRBV14 and J is TRBJ1-2; D ambiguous. Per the germline V gene, CDR1 is SGHDN and CDR2 is FVKESK. The CDR3 extends over 12 amino acids. Deletions cut 1 base from V and 4 bases from J, with 4 bases between. The CDR3 DNA follows: TGTGCCAGCAGCCAAGGGGTCTATGGCTACACCTTC. Its protein is CASSQGVYGYTF.

V gene TRBV5-6 combines with J gene TRBJ1-5; 7 nucleotides line up with TRBD1. The V gene end was trimmed by 0 bases and the J gene end by 7 bases; junction bases not matched to a gene: 10. Germline V gene lookup returns CDR1 SGHDT and CDR2 YYEEEE. This CDR3 has 16 residues. CDR3 loop: CASSLGDSVYEQPQHF. CDR3 sequence (DNA): TGTGCCAGCAGCTTGGGGGACAGTGTCTACGAGCAGCCCCAGCATTTT.

J is TRBJ2-1 and V is TRBV7-3, with D unclear. The V and J ends lost 2 bases and 2 bases respectively, with 10 bases between them. This CDR3 comprises 15 residues. Germline lookup yields CDR1 SGHTA and CDR2 FQGTGA. This CDR3 reads CASSLVPPTYNEQFF. The CDR3 DNA reads TGTGCCAGCAGCTTAGTACCGCCCACCTACAATGAGCAGTTCTTC.

In its sample, this clonotype was seen many times. J is TRBJ2-3 and V is TRBV5-1; D is possibly TRBD2 (5 bases). Germline CDR1 reads SGHRS; CDR2 reads YFSETQ. Trimming took 2 bases from V and 2 from J, leaving 12 bases between them. There are 15 residues in the CDR3. The DNA for the CDR3 is TGCGCCAGCAGCTTTAATGGTGGACTCACAGATACGCAGTATTTT. Translated, it gives CASSFNGGLTDTQYF.

The chain links TRBV20-1 to TRBJ2-1; a possible D gene is TRBD2 (5 bases). The CDR3 spans 14 residues. Trimming left V 3 bases short and J 3 bases short, with 12 bases between. The V gene's germline CDR1 is DFQATT and CDR2 SNEGSKA (reference sequence). The CDR3 DNA reads as TGCAGTGCTAGTGCAGTTCGGGACTACAATGAGCAGTTCTTC. This gives the protein CSASAVRDYNEQFF.

This sequence joins TRBV19 and TRBJ2-7; maybe TRBD1 (6 bases). Germline CDR1 is LNHDA and CDR2 is SQIVND (reference sequence). V gave up 4 bases and J gave up 5 bases, with 9 bases separating them. This CDR3 spans 12 amino acids. The CDR3 sequence: CASSNRDHEQYF. The CDR3 nucleotides are TGTGCCAGTAGTAACAGGGACCACGAGCAGTACTTC. Using reference TRBV19 and TRBJ2-7 for the parts outside the CDR3, the full variable domain is DGGITQSPKYLFRKEGQNVTLSCEQNLNHDAMYWYRQDPGQGLRLIYYSQIVNDFQKGDIAEGYSVSREKKESFPLTVTSAQKNPTAFYLCASSNRDHEQYFGPGTRLTVT.

This chain uses TRBV10-2 with TRBJ2-1, with 9 positions matching TRBD1. Trimming removed 6 bases from V and 2 bases from J; junction bases left unmatched: 5. The V gene's germline CDR1 is WSHSY and CDR2 SAAADI. The CDR3 extends over 15 amino acids. Written as DNA, the CDR3 is TGCGCCAGCAGACCGGGACAGGGCCCCTACAATGAGCAGTTCTTC. Translating it yields CASRPGQGPYNEQFF.

By share, this clonotype counts as medium-sized. J is TRBJ2-3 and V is TRBV7-8; 10 positions match TRBD2. Germline CDR1 is SGHVS and CDR2 is FQNEAQ. The ends lost 5 bases at V and 0 bases at J; junction bases unmatched: 5. The CDR3 is made up of 16 amino acids. CDR3 region: CASSLQTSGSTDTQYF. Written as DNA, the CDR3 is TGTGCCAGCAGCCTACAGACTAGCGGGAGCACAGATACGCAGTATTTT.

This clonotype turned up a few times. This sequence joins TRBV6-1 and TRBJ2-3; 7 bases are shared with TRBD2. The CDR3 is 15 amino acids. Germline V gene data show CDR1 as MNHNS and CDR2 as SASEGT. J lost 2 bases, V lost 2 bases, and 4 bases had no gene match. The CDR3 spells CASSEWGLLTDTQYF. The CDR3 DNA sequence: TGTGCCAGCAGTGAATGGGGACTACTCACAGATACGCAGTATTTT.

This chain links TRBV29-1 with TRBJ2-7; TRBD1 matches 9 bases. Germline values: CDR1 SQVTM, CDR2 ANQGSEA. V was pared by 1 base and J by 5 bases, with 6 bases of the junction left unmatched. There are 14 residues in the CDR3. The CDR3 nucleotides read TGCAGCGTTGAAGGGGACAGGGTTTCTGACGAGCAGTACTTC. Amino acids: CSVEGDRVSDEQYF.

This chain's CDR3 is CASNEAGQGGEKLFF. CDR3 coding DNA: TGCGCCAGCAACGAAGCGGGACAGGGGGGTGAAAAACTGTTTTTT. V and J are TRBV5-1 and TRBJ1-4, with TRBD1 matching 11 bases. J gave up 7 bases and V 6 bases, and 8 bases lay outside the gene matches. Germline CDR1 reads SGHRS; CDR2 reads YFSETQ. This CDR3 has 15 residues.

The chain employs TRBV24-1 and TRBJ2-7; possible D gene TRBD1, 7 bases. CDR1 and CDR2 from the germline V gene are KGHDR and SFDVKD. Trimming cost V 5 bases and J 3 bases, with 22 bases left between them. The CDR3 spans 17 residues. The CDR3 loop is CATSAYSPGDSVYEQYF. CDR3 in DNA: TGTGCCACCAGTGCCTATTCCCCGGGGGACAGTGTCTACGAGCAGTACTTC.

The chain combines TRBV9 with TRBJ1-5; 8 nucleotides agree with TRBD1. Germline V gene data show CDR1 as SGDLS and CDR2 as YYNGEE. The V and J ends lost 1 base and 10 bases, in that order; junction bases with no gene match: 13. The CDR3 spans 16 residues. In DNA, the CDR3 is TGTGCCAGCAGCGTAACCCAGGACAGGGAGGATGGACCCCAGCATTTT. The encoded protein is CASSVTQDREDGPQHF.

This clonotype was found many times. The chain has TRBV4-2 and TRBJ1-2, with no clear D. V gave up 0 bases and J gave up 7 bases, with 15 bases separating them. The CDR3 totals 15 residues. Germline V gene sequence: CDR1 LGHNA, CDR2 YNFKEQ. This chain's CDR3 is CASSQDEQELGGYTF. The CDR3 nucleotides read TGTGCCAGCAGCCAAGATGAGCAGGAGCTGGGTGGCTACACCTTC.

The gene calls are TRBV2 and TRBJ1-2; D is perhaps TRBD1 (5 bases). The germline V gene encodes CDR1 SNHLY and CDR2 FYNNEI. V was pared by 5 bases and J by 6 bases, with 7 bases between. The CDR3 extends over 11 amino acids. CDR3 in amino acids: CASSRGDGYTF. Written as DNA, the CDR3 is TGTGCCAGCAGTCGAGGGGATGGCTACACCTTC. Looking up the rest from reference TRBV2 and TRBJ1-2 gives the full variable domain: EPEVTQTPSHQVTQMGQEVILRCVPISNHLYFYWYRQILGQKVEFLVSFYNNEISEKSEIFDDQFSVERPDGSNFTLKIRSTKLEDSAMYFCASSRGDGYTFGSGTRLTVV.

The V call is TRBV10-1, the J call TRBJ2-7; the D gene is possibly TRBD2 (6 bases). The CDR3 is 14 residues long. V dropped 6 bases and J dropped 3 bases, with 15 bases sitting between them. In germline, CDR1 is WNHNN, CDR2 SYGVQD (reference sequence). The CDR3 reads CASSIGMGGYEQYF. DNA of the CDR3: TGCGCCAGCAGCATAGGGATGGGGGGCTACGAGCAGTACTTC.

In this sample, this clonotype turned up many times. This chain uses TRBV5-1 with TRBJ2-2; the D call may be TRBD1 or TRBD2 (6 bases each). V lost 5 bases, J lost 5 bases, and 7 bases lay in between. Per germline, CDR1 SGHRS and CDR2 YFSETQ. CDR3 length: 12 residues. The DNA of the CDR3 is TGCGCCAGCAGAGGGGGGACCGGGGAGCTGTTTTTT. Translation gives CASRGGTGELFF.

The sample holds many counts of this clonotype. This chain uses TRBV12-3 or TRBV12-4 with TRBJ1-4; D remains ambiguous. This CDR3 is 16 amino acids long. V lost 1 base to trimming and J lost 1 base, with 10 bases between them. The DNA for the CDR3 is TGTGCCAGCAGTTTAGAGGACGTGGGAACTAATGAAAAACTGTTTTTT. Protein sequence: CASSLEDVGTNEKLFF.

This clonotype was counted a few times. The rearrangement uses TRBV19 and TRBJ2-7; D gene unclear. The CDR3 covers 12 residues. Deletions cut 6 bases from V and 6 bases from J, with 12 bases between. Per germline, CDR1 LNHDA and CDR2 SQIVND (reference sequence). This CDR3 reads CASRGEGGEQYF. The CDR3 bases are TGTGCCAGTAGAGGCGAAGGTGGCGAGCAGTACTTC.

The chain carries TRBV20-1 and TRBJ2-7; TRBD2 agrees at 9 bases. In germline, CDR1 is DFQATT, CDR2 SNEGSKA (reference sequence). V lost 3 bases, J lost 5 bases, and 2 bases stayed unmatched. The CDR3 extends over 12 amino acids. The CDR3 spells CSARRGGDEQYF. The CDR3 DNA is TGCAGTGCTAGGCGGGGGGGTGACGAGCAGTACTTC.

In its sample, this clonotype was seen a few times. V gene TRBV19 combines with J gene TRBJ2-7; D may correspond to TRBD1 or TRBD2 (5 bases each). From germline, CDR1 is LNHDA and CDR2 SQIVND (reference sequence). V shed 3 bases and J shed 5 bases, with 14 bases lying between them. The CDR3 spans 14 residues. CDR3 in amino acids: CASSIGQGRDEQYF. CDR3 DNA sequence: TGTGCCAGTAGTATTGGGCAGGGACGGGACGAGCAGTACTTC.

About this clonotype: A read error may account for a junction end that differs from germline. The rearrangement links TRBV9 to TRBJ1-3; D gene unclear. Germline V gene lookup returns CDR1 SGDLS and CDR2 YYNGEE. The CDR3 is made up of 17 amino acids. The CDR3 DNA is TGTGCCAGCAGCGGTGGGGTAGGATCGTACTCTGGAAACACCATATACTTT. Protein sequence: CASSGGVGSYSGNTIYF.

In this sample, this clonotype turned up a few times. This chain links TRBV5-1 with TRBJ1-1; D ambiguous. Between the trimmed V and J ends, which lost 0 bases and 0 bases, there was a span of 6 bases. Germline V gene sequence: CDR1 SGHRS, CDR2 YFSETQ. The CDR3 contains 14 residues. CDR3 in DNA: TGCGCCAGCAGCTTGGACGGATTGAACACTGAAGCTTTCTTT. As protein: CASSLDGLNTEAFF. Drawing the rest from reference TRBV5-1 and TRBJ1-1, the complete variable domain is KAGVTQTPRYLIKTRGQQVTLSCSPISGHRSVSWYQQTPGQGLQFLFEYFSETQRNKGNFPGRFSGRQFSNSRSEMNVSTLELGDSALYLCASSLDGLNTEAFFGQGTRLTVV.

The CDR3: CASSLPGNTIYF. The CDR3 coding sequence is TGTGCCAGCAGCCTTCCTGGAAACACCATATATTTT. The rearrangement joins TRBV7-9 to TRBJ1-3; unclear D gene. V was trimmed by 5 bases and J by 2 bases, leaving 4 bases between them. This CDR3 spans 12 amino acids. Germline V gene data show CDR1 as SEHNR and CDR2 as FQNEAQ (reference sequence).

This sequence joins TRBV19 and TRBJ1-3; 7 bases line up with TRBD1. The CDR3 is 16 amino acids. Germline CDR1 is LNHDA and CDR2 is SQIVND (reference sequence). The junction had 6 bases not matched to a gene; V was cut back by 2 bases and J by 2 bases. CDR3 loop: CASSIPGQAAGNTIYF. The CDR3 nucleotides are TGTGCCAGTAGTATACCCGGACAGGCAGCTGGAAACACCATATATTTT.